Sequencing of this T cell receptor (beta chain) was carried out in a study of T cells in Graves' hyperthyroidism and ophthalmopathy (dated by TCRdb to 2018 to 2020). Some background on the complete study: Peripheral blood was collected at initial diagnosis, before any treatment. After sampling, hyperthyroidism patients received methimazole starting at 30 mg daily, and ophthalmopathy patients received high-dose intravenous methylprednisolone. TCR V-J signatures able to tell the groups apart were searched for in a discovery cohort of 100 or so patients, of whom 43 had Graves' ophthalmopathy and about 55 had stable Graves' hyperthyroidism. TCR Vbeta CDR3 sequencing of 120 to 150 peripheral blood samples (over 40 ophthalmopathy, approximately 80 hyperthyroidism and approximately 17 progressor patients) is reported in the paper. The 90 or so discovery patients were randomly split 7:3 into training and test sets. An independent validation cohort of around 19 hyperthyroidism patients and over 15 patients who later progressed to ophthalmopathy tested prospective prediction of ophthalmopathy. In about six Graves' hyperthyroidism patients, the study also compared T-cell repertoires from thyroid tissue with T-cell repertoires from blood. General study outcomes and caveats: Most expanded thyroid clonotypes (frequency above 0.001) were also detected in blood, a finding suggesting that blood repertoires may reflect thyroid immune responses. In validation, the model predicted progression to ophthalmopathy with just under 71% sensitivity and roughly 72% specificity, a median of about 6 months before onset. In cross-validation, a model built on a 13 V-J signature told ophthalmopathy apart from stable hyperthyroidism with 87.88% sensitivity and about 81% specificity, and in testing the same model reached 80%/75%. Sample size was not statistically predetermined, and investigators were not blinded to group allocation.

Stable Graves' hyperthyroidism was defined as no progression to ophthalmopathy during 18 months of follow-up. Hyperthyroidism patients were newly diagnosed, had a disease duration of under 2 months, and were aged 18 to 65 years. Patients with uncontrolled infections, other autoimmune diseases, pregnancy or lactation were excluded. Clinical symptoms, serum thyroxine and TRAb, thyroid ultrasound, and orbital computed tomography formed the basis for the diagnoses. Ficoll-Paque density gradient centrifugation was used to isolate PBMCs from around 10 ml of fresh peripheral blood. Total RNA was extracted using Trizol reagent, and RNA quality was assessed on an Agilent 2100 Bioanalyzer. Amplification of TCR beta CDR3 regions was carried out from RNA transcripts. For the first round of RT-PCR on the TCR CDR3, the HTBI primer set was used together with the Qiagen OneStep RT-PCR kit. Libraries were constructed in a second round of multiplex PCR, after which size selection and purification were carried out. The libraries were sequenced on an Illumina HiSeq2000 using paired-end 100 bp reads. As for the authors' bioinformatics: SOAPnuke was used to process the raw data, with reads discarded if the reads contained adapters or uncalled bases, had a mean Phred below 15, or lacked an exact constant-primer or identifier match. High-quality paired reads were merged with COPE v1.2.5, and unique nucleotide sequences were defined as clonotypes. MiTCR v1.1 was used to align clonotypes to the IMGT TRBV, TRBD and TRBJ reference segments. Analysis was restricted to V-J combinations with a frequency above 0.0001, which covered roughly 99% of repertoires. The TCS score was defined as the ratio of F50 (clonal expansion) to E x V (chaos), calculated using BLOSUM62-based TCRdist between CDR3 peptides within each V-J. Welch's t-statistics and random forest reduced 500 to 550 V-J features to fewer than 15, which were used in a naive Bayes classifier (R e1071). TCRdb reprocessed the public reads (quality trimming at Q25 with fastp, clone calling with MiXCR) and kept in-frame beta chains. Rows are unified per CDR3 protein, each entry keeping the most common DNA and genes. Here the V and J calls rest on TCRdb's processing, not on the authors' analysis. The sample profile shows 600,000 or so distinct CDR3 sequences; about a sixth of them were found once. The ten largest clones take up 3% to 4% of the sample.

Points on this clonotype: Its antigen target is currently unknown. Within one base of it there is no much larger clone, and no base qualities were kept.

CDR1 and CDR2 are read off the germline V gene as SGHNT and YENEEA. CDR3 length: 13 amino acids, cysteine to phenylalanine. Just CDR3 DNA is preserved here, 39 bases in frame from base 1. Trimming costs V 1 base and J 7 bases, and their ends lie 11 bases apart. The sample consisted of blood. This clonotype originated in a woman in her thirties with Graves' hyperthyroidism. The sequence joins TRBV11-3 to TRBJ2-7; the D gene cannot be resolved beyond TRBD1 or TRBD2, each matching 5 bases. Read as DNA, the sequence is TGTGCCAGCAGCTTAGGACCGGGACGGGAGCAGTACTTC. This yields the protein CASSLGPGREQYF.